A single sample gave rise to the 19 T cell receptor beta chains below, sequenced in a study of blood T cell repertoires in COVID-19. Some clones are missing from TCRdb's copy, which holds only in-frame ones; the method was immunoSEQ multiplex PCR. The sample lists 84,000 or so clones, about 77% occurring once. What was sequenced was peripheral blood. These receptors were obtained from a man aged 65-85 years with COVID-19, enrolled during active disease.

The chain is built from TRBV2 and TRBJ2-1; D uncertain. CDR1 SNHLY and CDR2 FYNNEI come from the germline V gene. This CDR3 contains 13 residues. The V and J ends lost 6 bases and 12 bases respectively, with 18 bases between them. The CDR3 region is CASRLNVISGQFF. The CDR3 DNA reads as TGTGCCAGCAGGCTTAACGTAATTTCGGGGCAGTTCTTC.

CDR3 region: CASSTGQVAYLYGYTF. CDR3 in DNA: TGTGCCAGCAGCACCGGACAGGTAGCCTACCTATATGGCTACACCTTC. The V gene is TRBV7-2, the J gene TRBJ1-2; TRBD1 aligns across 7 bases. The length of the CDR3 is 16 residues. CDR1 and CDR2 (germline): SGHTA, FQGNSA. The junction had 14 bases not matched to a gene; V was cut back by 5 bases and J by 5 bases.

The CDR3 DNA reads as TGCGCCAGCAGTCAAGGAGACAGGGAGGTATACGAGCAGTACTTC. It yields the protein CASSQGDREVYEQYF. The chain employs TRBV23-1 and TRBJ2-7, with D perhaps TRBD1 (7 bases). TRBV23-1 is marked as an open reading frame, function uncertain. V dropped 2 bases and J dropped 4 bases, with 15 bases sitting between them. The CDR3 extends over 15 amino acids.

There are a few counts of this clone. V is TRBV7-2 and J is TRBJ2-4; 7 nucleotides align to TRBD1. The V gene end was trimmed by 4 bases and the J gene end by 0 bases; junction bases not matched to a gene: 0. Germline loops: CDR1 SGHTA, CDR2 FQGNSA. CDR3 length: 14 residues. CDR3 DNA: TGTGCCAGCAGCTACAGGGGAGCCAAAAACATTCAGTACTTC. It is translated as CASSYRGAKNIQYF.

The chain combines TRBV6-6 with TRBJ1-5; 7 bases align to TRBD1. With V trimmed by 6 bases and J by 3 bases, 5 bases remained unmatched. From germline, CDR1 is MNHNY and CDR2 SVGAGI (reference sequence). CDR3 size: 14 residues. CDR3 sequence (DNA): TGTGCCAGCAGGCCAGGGACAGACAATCAGCCCCAGCATTTT. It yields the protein CASRPGTDNQPQHF.

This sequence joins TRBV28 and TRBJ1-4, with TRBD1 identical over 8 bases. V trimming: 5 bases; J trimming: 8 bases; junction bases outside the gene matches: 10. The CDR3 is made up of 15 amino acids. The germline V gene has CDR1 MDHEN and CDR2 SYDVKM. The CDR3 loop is CASSPRTGRREKLFF. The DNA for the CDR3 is TGTGCCAGCAGTCCGAGGACAGGGAGACGGGAAAAACTGTTTTTT. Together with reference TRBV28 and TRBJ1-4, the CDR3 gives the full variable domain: DVKVTQSSRYLVKRTGEKVFLECVQDMDHENMFWYRQDPGLGLRLIYFSYDVKMKEKGDIPEGYSVSREKKERFSLILESASTNQTSMYLCASSPRTGRREKLFFGSGTQLSVL.

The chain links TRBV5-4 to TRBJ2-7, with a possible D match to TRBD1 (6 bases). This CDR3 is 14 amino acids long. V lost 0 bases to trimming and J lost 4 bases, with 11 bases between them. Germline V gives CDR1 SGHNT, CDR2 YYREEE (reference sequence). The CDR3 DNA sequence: TGTGCCAGCAGCTTGGTTCCAGGGGAGTACGAGCAGTACTTC. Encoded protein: CASSLVPGEYEQYF.

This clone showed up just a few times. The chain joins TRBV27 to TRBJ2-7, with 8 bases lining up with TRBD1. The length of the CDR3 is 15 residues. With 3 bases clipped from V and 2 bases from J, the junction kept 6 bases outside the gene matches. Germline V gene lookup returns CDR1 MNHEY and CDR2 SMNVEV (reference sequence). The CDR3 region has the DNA TGTGCCAGCAGTTTCGTCGGGACAGGCCCCTACGAGCAGTACTTC. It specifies CASSFVGTGPYEQYF.

The CDR3 here is CASSRGVQAGPQETQYF. The CDR3 bases are TGCGCCAGCAGCCGTGGGGTGCAAGCGGGCCCACAAGAGACCCAGTACTTC. The chain carries TRBV5-1 and TRBJ2-5; perhaps TRBD2 as D (6 bases). This CDR3 region has 17 residues. The V and J ends lost 4 bases and 2 bases respectively, with 21 bases between them. Germline V CDR1 and CDR2: SGHRS, YFSETQ.

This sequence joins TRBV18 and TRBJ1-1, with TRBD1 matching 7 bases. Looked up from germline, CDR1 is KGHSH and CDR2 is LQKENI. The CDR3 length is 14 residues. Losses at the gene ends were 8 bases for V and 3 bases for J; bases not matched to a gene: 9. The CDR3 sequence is CASTMTGRDTEAFF. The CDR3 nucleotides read TGTGCCAGCACAATGACAGGGCGCGACACTGAAGCTTTCTTT.

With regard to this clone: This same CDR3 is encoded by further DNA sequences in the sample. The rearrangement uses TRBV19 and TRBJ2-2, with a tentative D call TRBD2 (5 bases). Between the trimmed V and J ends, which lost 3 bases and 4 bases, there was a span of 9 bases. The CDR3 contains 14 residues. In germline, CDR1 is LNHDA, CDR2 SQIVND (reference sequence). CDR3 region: CASSIRAGTGELFF. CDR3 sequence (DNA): TGTGCCAGTAGTATCCGGGCGGGCACCGGGGAGCTGTTTTTT.

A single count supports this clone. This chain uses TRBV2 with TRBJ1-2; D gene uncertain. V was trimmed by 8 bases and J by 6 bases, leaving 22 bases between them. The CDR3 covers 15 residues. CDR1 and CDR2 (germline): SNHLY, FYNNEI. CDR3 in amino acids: CASSPQGGSIDGYTF. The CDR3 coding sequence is TGTGCCAGCTCCCCCCAAGGAGGCAGCATAGATGGCTACACCTTC.

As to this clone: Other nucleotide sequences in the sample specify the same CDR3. CDR3 sequence (DNA): TGTGCCAGCAGCTTAGTCGGGGGGCGGGATCAGCCCCAGCATTTT. Protein product: CASSLVGGRDQPQHF. This chain links TRBV7-2 with TRBJ1-5; maybe TRBD1 (6 bases). The germline gives CDR1 SGHTA, CDR2 FQGNSA. The CDR3 totals 15 residues. The V gene lost 1 base and the J gene lost 5 bases, with 12 bases spanning the gap. The variable domain in full, completed from reference TRBV7-2 and TRBJ1-5, reads GAGVSQSPSNKVTEKGKDVELRCDPISGHTALYWYRQSLGQGLEFLIYFQGNSAPDKSGLPSDRFSAERTGGSVSTLTIQRTQQEDSAVYLCASSLVGGRDQPQHFGDGTRLSIL.

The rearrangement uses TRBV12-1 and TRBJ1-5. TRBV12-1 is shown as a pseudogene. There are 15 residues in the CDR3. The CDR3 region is CASSFGGDSNQPQHF. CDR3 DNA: TGTGCCAGCAGCTTTGGGGGGGATAGCAATCAGCCCCAGCATTTT.

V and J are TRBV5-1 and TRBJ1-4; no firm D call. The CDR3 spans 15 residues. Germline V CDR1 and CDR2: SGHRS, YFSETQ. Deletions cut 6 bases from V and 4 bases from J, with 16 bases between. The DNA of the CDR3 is TGCGCCAGCACTGTGGGCGTCTGGAATAATGAAAAACTGTTTTTT. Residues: CASTVGVWNNEKLFF.

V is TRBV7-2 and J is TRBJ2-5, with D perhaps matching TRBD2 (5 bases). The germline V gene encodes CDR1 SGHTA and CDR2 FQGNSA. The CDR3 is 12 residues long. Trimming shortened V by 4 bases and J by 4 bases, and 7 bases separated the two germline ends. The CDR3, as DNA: TGTGCCAGCAGCTCTAGCCTAGAGACCCAGTACTTC. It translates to CASSSSLETQYF. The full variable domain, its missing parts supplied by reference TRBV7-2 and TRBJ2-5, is GAGVSQSPSNKVTEKGKDVELRCDPISGHTALYWYRQSLGQGLEFLIYFQGNSAPDKSGLPSDRFSAERTGGSVSTLTIQRTQQEDSAVYLCASSSSLETQYFGPGTRLLVL.

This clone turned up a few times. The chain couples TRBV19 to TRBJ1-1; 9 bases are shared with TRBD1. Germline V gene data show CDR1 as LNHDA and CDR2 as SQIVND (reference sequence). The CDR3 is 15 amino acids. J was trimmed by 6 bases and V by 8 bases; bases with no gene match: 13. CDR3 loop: CASSGTGSFKSEAFF. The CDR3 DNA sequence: TGTGCCAGTTCCGGGACAGGGTCGTTTAAATCTGAAGCTTTCTTT.

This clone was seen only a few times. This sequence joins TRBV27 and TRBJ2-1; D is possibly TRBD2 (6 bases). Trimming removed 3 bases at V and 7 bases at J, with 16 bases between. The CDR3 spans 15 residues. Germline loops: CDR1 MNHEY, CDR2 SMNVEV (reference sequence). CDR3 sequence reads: CASSFAGTNKNEQFF. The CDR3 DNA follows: TGTGCCAGCAGTTTTGCGGGGACGAATAAGAATGAGCAGTTCTTC.

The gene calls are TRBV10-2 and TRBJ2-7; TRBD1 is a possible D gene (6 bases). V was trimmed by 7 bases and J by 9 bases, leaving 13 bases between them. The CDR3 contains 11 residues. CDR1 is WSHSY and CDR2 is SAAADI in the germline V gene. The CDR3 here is CASTLGGPQYF. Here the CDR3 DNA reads TGCGCCAGCACCCTAGGGGGACCGCAGTACTTC.